The subject of this entry is one TCR beta chain. Its antigen is not known. The same CDR3 also results from other DNA sequences found in this sample. The data originate from a study of OX40 agonist ivuxolimab in advanced cancers. Study context: Mean age around 60 years, range roughly 23 to 79; around 80% male.

J gave up 2 bases and V 4 bases, and 3 bases lay outside the gene matches. This CDR3 has 14 amino acids. Germline V gene data show CDR1 as SGHRS and CDR2 as YFSETQ. General study results and limits: At 0.1 to 3.0 mg/kg and by week 6, CD4+ and CD8+ T cells in the blood had expanded clonally. Antigens targeted by the expanded peripheral T cells were not determined. Expanded clones belonging to CD8+ T cells outnumbered, on average, those of CD4+.

Measured with immunoSEQ multiplex PCR; TCRdb has only the in-frame clones, and not every one. Of about 77,000 clones listed, roughly 93% are singletons. The sample was CD4+ or CD8+ T cells sorted from blood, taken in a trial of the OX40 agonist ivuxolimab. This TCR came from an adult with an advanced solid tumor such as melanoma, head and neck, liver or kidney cancer. V and J are TRBV5-1 and TRBJ1-1, with 9 nucleotides matching TRBD1. Written as DNA, the CDR3 is TGCGCCAGCAGCACGGACAGGGGCAACACTGAAGCTTTCTTT. Its translation: CASSTDRGNTEAFF. The full variable domain, completed using reference TRBV5-1 and TRBJ1-1, is KAGVTQTPRYLIKTRGQQVTLSCSPISGHRSVSWYQQTPGQGLQFLFEYFSETQRNKGNFPGRFSGRQFSNSRSEMNVSTLELGDSALYLCASSTDRGNTEAFFGQGTRLTVV.